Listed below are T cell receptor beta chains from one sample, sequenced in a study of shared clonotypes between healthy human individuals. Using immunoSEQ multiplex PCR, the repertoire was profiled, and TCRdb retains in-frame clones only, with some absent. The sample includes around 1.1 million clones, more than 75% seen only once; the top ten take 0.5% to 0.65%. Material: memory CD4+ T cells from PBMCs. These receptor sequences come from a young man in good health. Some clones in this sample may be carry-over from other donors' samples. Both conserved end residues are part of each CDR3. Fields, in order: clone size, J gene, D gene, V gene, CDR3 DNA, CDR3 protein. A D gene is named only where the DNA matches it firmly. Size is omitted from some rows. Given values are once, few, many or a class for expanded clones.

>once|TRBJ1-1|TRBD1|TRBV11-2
TGTGCCAGCAGCTTAGTTTGGGGACAGGGAGCCTATGAAGCTTTCTTT
CASSLVWGQGAYEAFF
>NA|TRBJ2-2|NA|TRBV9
TGTGCCAGCAGCGTTCAGGGAGAGTACACCGGGGAGCTGTTTTTT
CASSVQGEYTGELFF
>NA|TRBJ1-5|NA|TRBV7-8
TGTGCCAGCAGCTTAGGGCGGTTCAATCAGCCCCAGCATTTT
CASSLGRFNQPQHF
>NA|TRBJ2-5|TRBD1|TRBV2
TGTGCCAGCAGTGACTCGGTCTTTTGGGGCAGGGGGTTCCAAGAGACCCAGTACTTC
CASSDSVFWGRGFQETQYF
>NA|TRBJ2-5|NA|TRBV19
TGTGCCAGTAGTATAGGGGGCGTGGAGACCCAGTACTTC
CASSIGGVETQYF
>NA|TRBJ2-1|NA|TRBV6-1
TGTGCCAGCAGTGAGGAAGAGGGGTCCTACAATGAGCAGTTCTTC
CASSEEEGSYNEQFF
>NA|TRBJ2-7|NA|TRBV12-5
TGTGCTAGTGCCCGAGGGGGGATCGGGCGCGAGCAGTACTTC
CASARGGIGREQYF
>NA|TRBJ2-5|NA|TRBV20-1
TGCAATGCCAGGAGGGGGGAGACCCAGTACTTC
CNARRGETQYF
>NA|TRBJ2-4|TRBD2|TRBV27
TGTGCCAGCAGTCCCCTGGGGGAGGGCCGAAACATTCAGTACTTC
CASSPLGEGRNIQYF
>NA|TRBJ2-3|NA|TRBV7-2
TGTGCCAGCAGCTTCGCTCGAACAGATACGCAGTATTTT
CASSFARTDTQYF
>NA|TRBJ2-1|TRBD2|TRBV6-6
TGTGCCACCAGACTAGCGGGAGGGCCCCACAATGAGCAGTTCTTC
CATRLAGGPHNEQFF